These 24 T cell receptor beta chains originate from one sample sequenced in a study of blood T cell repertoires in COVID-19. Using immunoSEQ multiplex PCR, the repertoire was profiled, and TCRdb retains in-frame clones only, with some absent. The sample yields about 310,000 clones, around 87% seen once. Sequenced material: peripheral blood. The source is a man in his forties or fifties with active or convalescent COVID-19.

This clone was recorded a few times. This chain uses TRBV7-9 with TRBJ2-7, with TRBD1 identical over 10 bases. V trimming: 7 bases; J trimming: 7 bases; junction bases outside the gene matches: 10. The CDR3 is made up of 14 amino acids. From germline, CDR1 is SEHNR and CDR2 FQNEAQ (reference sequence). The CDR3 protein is CASNHWDRGREQYF. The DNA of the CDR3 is TGTGCCAGCAACCACTGGGACAGGGGAAGGGAGCAGTACTTC.

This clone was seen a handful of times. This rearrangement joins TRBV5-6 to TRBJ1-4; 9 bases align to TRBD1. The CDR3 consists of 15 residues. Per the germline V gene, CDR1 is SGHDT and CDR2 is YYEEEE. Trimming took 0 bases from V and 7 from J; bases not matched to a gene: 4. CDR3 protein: CASSLGTGAREKLFF. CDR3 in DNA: TGTGCCAGCAGCTTGGGGACAGGGGCGCGTGAAAAACTGTTTTTT.

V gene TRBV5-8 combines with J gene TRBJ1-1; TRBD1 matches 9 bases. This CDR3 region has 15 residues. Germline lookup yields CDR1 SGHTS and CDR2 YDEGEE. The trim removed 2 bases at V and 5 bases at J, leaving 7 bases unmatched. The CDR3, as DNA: TGTGCCAGCAGCTTTGGGACAGGGTTTAAGACTGAAGCTTTCTTT. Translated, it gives CASSFGTGFKTEAFF.

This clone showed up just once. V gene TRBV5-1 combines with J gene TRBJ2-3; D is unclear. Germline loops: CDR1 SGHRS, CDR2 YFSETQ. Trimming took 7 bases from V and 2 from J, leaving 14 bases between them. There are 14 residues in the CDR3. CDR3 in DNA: TGCGCCAGCTGCGCGGCCTCGGCCACAGATACGCAGTATTTT. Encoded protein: CASCAASATDTQYF.

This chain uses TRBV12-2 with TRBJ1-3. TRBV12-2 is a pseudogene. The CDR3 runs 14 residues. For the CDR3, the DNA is TGTGCAAGTCGCTTAGGGGAGCCTGGAAACACCATATATTTT. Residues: CASRLGEPGNTIYF.

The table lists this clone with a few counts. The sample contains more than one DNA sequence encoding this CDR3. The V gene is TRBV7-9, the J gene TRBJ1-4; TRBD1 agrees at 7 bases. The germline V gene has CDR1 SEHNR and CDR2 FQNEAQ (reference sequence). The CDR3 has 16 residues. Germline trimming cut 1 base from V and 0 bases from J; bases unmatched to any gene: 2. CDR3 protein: CASSLGTGATNEKLFF. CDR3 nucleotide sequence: TGTGCCAGCAGCTTAGGGACAGGTGCAACTAATGAAAAACTGTTTTTT.

CDR3 in DNA: TGTGCCAGCAGATCGTCAGATACGCAGTATTTT. This translates into CASRSSDTQYF. The J gene is TRBJ2-3, the V gene TRBV6-6; D not resolved. This CDR3 comprises 11 residues. Trimming left V 6 bases short and J 4 bases short, with 5 bases between. CDR1 is MNHNY and CDR2 is SVGAGI in the germline V gene (reference sequence).

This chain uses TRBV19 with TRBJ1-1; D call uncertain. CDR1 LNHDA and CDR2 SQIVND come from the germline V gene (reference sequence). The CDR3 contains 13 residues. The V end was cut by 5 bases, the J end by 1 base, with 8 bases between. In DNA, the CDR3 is TGTGCCAGTAGTTCCAGTCAGAACACTGAAGCTTTCTTT. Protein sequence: CASSSSQNTEAFF.

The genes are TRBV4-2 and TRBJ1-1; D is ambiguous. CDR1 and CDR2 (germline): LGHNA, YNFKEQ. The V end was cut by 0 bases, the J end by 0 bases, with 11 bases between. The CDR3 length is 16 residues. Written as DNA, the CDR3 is TGTGCCAGCAGCCAAGAGGTCCAACAGTTGAACACTGAAGCTTTCTTT. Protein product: CASSQEVQQLNTEAFF.

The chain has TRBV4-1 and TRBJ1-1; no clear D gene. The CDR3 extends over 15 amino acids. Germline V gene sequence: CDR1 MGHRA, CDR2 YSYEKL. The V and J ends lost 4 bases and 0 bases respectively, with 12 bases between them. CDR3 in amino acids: CASSPRGGLNTEAFF. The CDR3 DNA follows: TGCGCCAGCAGCCCTCGAGGAGGGCTGAACACTGAAGCTTTCTTT.

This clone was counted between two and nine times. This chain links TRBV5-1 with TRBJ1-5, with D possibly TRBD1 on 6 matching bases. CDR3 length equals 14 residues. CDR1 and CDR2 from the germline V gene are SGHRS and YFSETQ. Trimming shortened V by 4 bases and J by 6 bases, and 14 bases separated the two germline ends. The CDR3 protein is CASSVQGEGQPQHF. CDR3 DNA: TGCGCCAGCAGCGTACAGGGTGAGGGTCAGCCCCAGCATTTT.

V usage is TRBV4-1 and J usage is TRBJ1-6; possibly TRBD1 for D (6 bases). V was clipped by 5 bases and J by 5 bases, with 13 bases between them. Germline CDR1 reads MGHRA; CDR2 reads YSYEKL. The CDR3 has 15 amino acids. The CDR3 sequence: CASSARTVNNSPLHF. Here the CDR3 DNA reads TGCGCCAGCAGCGCGCGGACAGTGAATAATTCACCCCTCCACTTT.

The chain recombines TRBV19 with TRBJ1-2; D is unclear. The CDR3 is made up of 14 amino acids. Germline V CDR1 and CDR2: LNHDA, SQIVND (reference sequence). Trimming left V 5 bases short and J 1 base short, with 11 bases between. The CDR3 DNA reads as TGTGCCAGTAGTCCTCCCGAGCTTAACTATGGCTACACCTTC. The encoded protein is CASSPPELNYGYTF.

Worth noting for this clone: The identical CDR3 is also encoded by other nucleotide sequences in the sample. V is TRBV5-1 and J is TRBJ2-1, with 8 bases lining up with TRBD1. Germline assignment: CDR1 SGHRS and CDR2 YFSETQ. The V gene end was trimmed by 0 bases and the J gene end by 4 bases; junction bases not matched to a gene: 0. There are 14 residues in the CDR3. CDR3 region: CASSLGQGYNEQFF. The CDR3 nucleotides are TGCGCCAGCAGCTTGGGACAGGGGTACAATGAGCAGTTCTTC.

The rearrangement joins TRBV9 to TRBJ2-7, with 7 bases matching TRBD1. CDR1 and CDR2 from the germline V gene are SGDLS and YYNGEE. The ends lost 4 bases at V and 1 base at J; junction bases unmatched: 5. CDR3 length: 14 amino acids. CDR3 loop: CASSPRDSSYEQYF. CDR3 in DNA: TGTGCCAGCAGCCCCCGGGACAGTTCCTACGAGCAGTACTTC.

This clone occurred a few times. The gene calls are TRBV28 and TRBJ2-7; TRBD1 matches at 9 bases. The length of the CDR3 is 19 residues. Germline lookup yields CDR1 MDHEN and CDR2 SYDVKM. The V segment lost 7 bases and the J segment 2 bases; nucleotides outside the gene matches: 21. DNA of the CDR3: TGTGCCAGCATCACCCAACCGGGACAGGGATCCAAGATCACCTACGAGCAGTACTTC. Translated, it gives CASITQPGQGSKITYEQYF. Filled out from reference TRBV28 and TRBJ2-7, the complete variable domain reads DVKVTQSSRYLVKRTGEKVFLECVQDMDHENMFWYRQDPGLGLRLIYFSYDVKMKEKGDIPEGYSVSREKKERFSLILESASTNQTSMYLCASITQPGQGSKITYEQYFGPGTRLTVT.

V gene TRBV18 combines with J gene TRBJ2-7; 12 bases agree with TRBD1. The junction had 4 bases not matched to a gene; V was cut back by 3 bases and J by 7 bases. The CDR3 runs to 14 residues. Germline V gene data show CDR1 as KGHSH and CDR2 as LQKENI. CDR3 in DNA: TGTGCCAGCTCACCCGGGACAGGGGGCGGTGAGCAGTACTTC. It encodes CASSPGTGGGEQYF.

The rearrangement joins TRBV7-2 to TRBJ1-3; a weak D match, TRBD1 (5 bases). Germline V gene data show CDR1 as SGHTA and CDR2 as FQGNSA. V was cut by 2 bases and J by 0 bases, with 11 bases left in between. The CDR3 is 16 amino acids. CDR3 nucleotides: TGTGCCAGCAGCTTACAGGCAGGGAACTCTGGAAACACCATATATTTT. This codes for CASSLQAGNSGNTIYF.

CDR3 in DNA: TGTGCCAGCAGCCCGCGCGGGGGGGAGACCCAGTACTTC. Amino acid sequence: CASSPRGGETQYF. The chain couples TRBV7-2 to TRBJ2-5; 8 positions agree with TRBD2. Germline loops: CDR1 SGHTA, CDR2 FQGNSA. The V and J ends lost 5 bases and 5 bases, in that order; junction bases with no gene match: 4. The CDR3 loop spans 13 amino acids.

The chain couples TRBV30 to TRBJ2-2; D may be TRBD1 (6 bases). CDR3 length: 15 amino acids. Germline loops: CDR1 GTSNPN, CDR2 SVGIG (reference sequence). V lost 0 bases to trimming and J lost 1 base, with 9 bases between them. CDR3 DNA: TGTGCCTGGAGTGTACAGGGTCAGAACACCGGGGAGCTGTTTTTT. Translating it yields CAWSVQGQNTGELFF.

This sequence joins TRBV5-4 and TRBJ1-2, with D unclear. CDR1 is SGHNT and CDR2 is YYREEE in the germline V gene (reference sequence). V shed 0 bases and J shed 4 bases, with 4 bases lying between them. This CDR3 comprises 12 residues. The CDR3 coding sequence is TGTGCCAGCAGCTTGGACGGCTATGGCTACACCTTC. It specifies CASSLDGYGYTF.

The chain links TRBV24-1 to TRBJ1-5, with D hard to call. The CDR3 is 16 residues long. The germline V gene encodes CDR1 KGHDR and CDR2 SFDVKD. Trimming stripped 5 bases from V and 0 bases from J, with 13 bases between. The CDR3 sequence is CATSAAGRNSNQPQHF. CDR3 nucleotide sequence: TGTGCCACCAGTGCGGCAGGCCGCAATAGCAATCAGCCCCAGCATTTT.

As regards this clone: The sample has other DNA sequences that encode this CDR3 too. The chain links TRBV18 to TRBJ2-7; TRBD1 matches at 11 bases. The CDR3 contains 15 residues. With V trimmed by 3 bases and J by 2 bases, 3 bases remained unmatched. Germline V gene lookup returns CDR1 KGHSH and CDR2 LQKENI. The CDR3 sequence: CASSPPGQGAYEQYF. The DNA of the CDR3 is TGTGCCAGCTCACCCCCGGGACAGGGGGCCTACGAGCAGTACTTC.

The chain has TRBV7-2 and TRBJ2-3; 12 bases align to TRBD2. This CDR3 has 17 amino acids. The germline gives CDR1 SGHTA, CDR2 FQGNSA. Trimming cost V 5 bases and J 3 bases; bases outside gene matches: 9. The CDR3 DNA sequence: TGTGCCAGCAGCGTACGACTAGCGGGGGCGATAACAGATACGCAGTATTTT. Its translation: CASSVRLAGAITDTQYF.